The present TCR beta chain was sequenced within a study of T cell responses to AZD1222 COVID-19 vaccine. Notes on the study in general: Close to half of all spike-specific TCRs reportedly target regions of the variants that are unmutated. Baseline testing showed seropositivity in only a handful of AZD1222 recipients. A mostly white British donor set with more females was recruited, and clonal diversity was possibly underestimated.

Sequencing was performed with immunoSEQ multiplex PCR; in TCRdb, only in-frame clones are kept and a portion is missing. The repertoire has 140,000 to 150,000 clones, 85% to 95% of them found once; the top ten carry about 12%. With regard to this clone: What it binds is unknown.

Germline V gene lookup returns CDR1 SEHNR and CDR2 FQNEAQ (reference sequence). Deletions cut 5 bases from V and 6 bases from J, with 13 bases between. This CDR3 region has 13 residues. This receptor was taken from an adult who had recovered from COVID-19. The chain uses TRBV7-9 and TRBJ1-2; perhaps TRBD1 as D (6 bases). The sequencing here drew on peripheral blood, taken after recovery from COVID-19. The CDR3 sequence is CASSPRRTDGYTF. The CDR3 DNA is TGTGCCAGCAGCCCTAGGAGGACAGATGGCTACACCTTC.